This T cell receptor (beta chain) was recorded in a study of neurological immune-mediated disorders. Per germline, CDR1 LGHNA and CDR2 YNFKEQ. V was clipped by 2 bases and J by 0 bases, with 5 bases between them. The CDR3 has 14 residues. Via MiXCR, TCRdb re-called the 5' RACE reads, giving one row per CDR3 protein. The sample shows around 71,000 distinct CDR3 sequences, about 13% of them seen only once. This clonotype showed up many times. Time point given: longitudinal time-point 1 (baseline). Sequencing was done on a sample of PBMCs. This TCR derives from a female donor with HTLV-1-associated myelopathy (HAM/TSP). The chain employs TRBV4-2 and TRBJ1-3, with D hard to call. DNA of the CDR3: TGTGCCAGCAGCCAATCAGTCTCTGGAAACACCATATATTTT. It specifies CASSQSVSGNTIYF.